These 18 T cell receptor beta chains originate from one sample sequenced in a study of blood T cells in healthy people across ages. The authors ran a second PCR of 7 to 11 cycles using a sample-barcoded 5' primer and a J-beta primer mix. In TCRdb, the 5' RACE reads were re-called with MiXCR into one record per CDR3 protein. The sample contains some 920,000 distinct CDR3 sequences, roughly 50% of which appear only once. Sequencing was done on a sample of blood. The receptor set was obtained from a woman aged 55 to 70 in good health.

V gene TRBV29-1 combines with J gene TRBJ2-1, with TRBD2 identical over 7 bases. The CDR3 contains 16 residues. Unmatched junction bases numbered 13, after V lost 3 bases and J lost 5 bases. Germline V gene data show CDR1 as SQVTM and CDR2 as ANQGSEA. CDR3 DNA sequence: TGCAGCGTTGATTGGGTGGGTGCGCGGGAGCACAATGAGCAGTTCTTC. Its translation is CSVDWVGAREHNEQFF.

This clonotype was seen a handful of times. This sequence joins TRBV7-6 and TRBJ2-7; D might be TRBD1 or TRBD2, each matching 7 bases. Trimming cost V 5 bases and J 3 bases, with 14 bases left between them. The CDR3 loop spans 14 amino acids. In germline, CDR1 is SGHVS, CDR2 FNYEAQ. CDR3 in amino acids: CASSQGGQFYEQYF. The CDR3 region has the DNA TGTGCCAGCAGCCAGGGGGGGCAGTTCTACGAGCAGTACTTC. Variable domain in full (rest from reference TRBV7-6 and TRBJ2-7): GAGVSQSPRYKVTKRGQDVALRCDPISGHVSLYWYRQALGQGPEFLTYFNYEAQQDKSGLPNDRFSAERPEGSISTLTIQRTEQRDSAMYRCASSQGGQFYEQYFGPGTRLTVT.

The chain is built from TRBV11-2 and TRBJ2-3; the match to TRBD2 covers 16 bases. The V and J ends lost 2 bases and 4 bases, in that order; junction bases with no gene match: 9. Germline CDR1 SGHAT, CDR2 FQNNGV. The CDR3 loop spans 19 amino acids. The CDR3 protein is CASSLSLTGTSGRADTQYF. The DNA of the CDR3 is TGTGCCAGCAGCTTATCATTAACCGGGACTAGCGGGAGGGCAGATACGCAGTATTTT.

This rearrangement joins TRBV5-1 to TRBJ2-7; 7 nucleotides line up with TRBD2. This CDR3 is built from 15 residues. CDR1 and CDR2 (germline): SGHRS, YFSETQ. The V gene end was trimmed by 4 bases and the J gene end by 6 bases; junction bases not matched to a gene: 13. CDR3 nucleotide sequence: TGCGCCAGCAGCCGAAAGCGGGAAGGTAAATCCGAGCAGTACTTC. Protein sequence: CASSRKREGKSEQYF.

This chain joins TRBV20-1 and TRBJ2-7; TRBD1 matches at 11 bases. Unmatched junction bases numbered 6, after V lost 0 bases and J lost 5 bases. This CDR3 has 15 amino acids. Germline CDR1 DFQATT, CDR2 SNEGSKA (reference sequence). CDR3 DNA sequence: TGCAGTGCTAGAGAAGGGGACAGGGGGTCTAACGAGCAGTACTTC. Translated, it gives CSAREGDRGSNEQYF.

This clonotype was recorded a few times. This chain joins TRBV28 and TRBJ2-1; D gene uncertain. Trimming took 5 bases from V and 7 from J, leaving 15 bases between them. This CDR3 has 14 amino acids. Germline V gene sequence: CDR1 MDHEN, CDR2 SYDVKM. Written as DNA, the CDR3 is TGTGCCAGCAGTCGTACTGAACCCCCGAATGAGCAGTTCTTC. Translated, it gives CASSRTEPPNEQFF.

V and J are TRBV6-1 and TRBJ2-4; 16 positions match TRBD2. The J call may be faulty, since TRBJ2-5 better matches the DNA end. The CDR3 length is 18 residues. Germline loops: CDR1 MNHNS, CDR2 SASEGT. CDR3 loop: CANRGIGTSGRALETQYF. For the CDR3, the DNA is TGTGCCAACAGAGGCATCGGGACTAGCGGGAGGGCCTTAGAGACCCAGTACTTC.

The chain recombines TRBV20-1 with TRBJ2-3; either TRBD1 or TRBD2 may fit D (5 bases each). Trimming took off 1 base at V and 6 bases at J, with 17 bases between the two ends. CDR1 is DFQATT, CDR2 SNEGSKA, per germline (reference sequence). This CDR3 region has 15 residues. CDR3 in amino acids: CSARGGYNTEDTQYF. The CDR3 DNA reads as TGCAGTGCTAGAGGGGGGTATAATACAGAGGATACGCAGTATTTT.

There are many counts of this clonotype. V usage is TRBV3-1 and J usage is TRBJ2-7; D gene uncertain. Germline V gene lookup returns CDR1 LGHDT and CDR2 YNNKEL (reference sequence). Deletions cut 6 bases from V and 0 bases from J, with 6 bases between. This CDR3 contains 12 residues. The CDR3 DNA reads as TGTGCCAGCAGTACAGACTCCTACGAGCAGTACTTC. Residues: CASSTDSYEQYF.

The chain combines TRBV4-3 with TRBJ2-5, with D perhaps being TRBD1 or TRBD2 (6 bases each). The CDR3 loop spans 16 amino acids. Germline lookup yields CDR1 LGHNA and CDR2 YSLEER. V was trimmed by 1 base and J by 11 bases, leaving 23 bases between them. Written as DNA, the CDR3 is TGCGCCAGCAGCCAAGTTACGGGAGTAAGGGACAATGAGCAGTACTTC. Translating it yields CASSQVTGVRDNEQYF.

This sequence joins TRBV20-1 and TRBJ1-1, with 7 bases aligning to TRBD1. CDR1 is DFQATT and CDR2 is SNEGSKA in the germline V gene (reference sequence). This CDR3 is built from 14 residues. CDR3 bases: TGCAGCGTCTACAGGGGCGGAGCGAACACTGAAGCTTTCTTT. It encodes CSVYRGGANTEAFF.

The rearrangement uses TRBV24-1 and TRBJ2-5; unclear D gene. V lost 3 bases, J lost 1 base, and 5 bases lay in between. Per the germline V gene, CDR1 is KGHDR and CDR2 is SFDVKD. The CDR3 contains 13 residues. CDR3 DNA sequence: TGTGCCACCAGTGATATGCCCCAAGAGACCCAGTACTTC. It yields the protein CATSDMPQETQYF.

V is TRBV14 and J is TRBJ2-6, with a tentative D call TRBD1 (5 bases). CDR1 is SGHDN, CDR2 FVKESK, per germline. Between the trimmed V and J ends, which lost 7 bases and 0 bases, there was a span of 13 bases. The CDR3 sequence is 16 residues long. In DNA form, the CDR3 reads TGTGCCAGCAACCCCCCAGGGCGCTCTGGGGCCAACGTCCTGACTTTC. Protein: CASNPPGRSGANVLTF.

The CDR3 bases are TGCAGTGCTAGAGGGCCCCGGGGGAATTCACCCCTCCACTTT. Translation gives CSARGPRGNSPLHF. This chain joins TRBV20-1 and TRBJ1-6, with D possibly TRBD1 on 5 matching bases. The CDR3 loop spans 14 amino acids. CDR1 is DFQATT and CDR2 is SNEGSKA in the germline V gene (reference sequence). V lost 1 base, J lost 7 bases, and 11 bases lay in between.

This sequence joins TRBV5-5 and TRBJ2-4; no firm D call. Germline loops: CDR1 SGHKS, CDR2 YYEKEE (reference sequence). This CDR3 has 12 amino acids. V lost 0 bases, J lost 7 bases, and 5 bases lay in between. CDR3 sequence reads: CASSLELNIQYF. The CDR3 DNA reads as TGTGCCAGCAGCTTGGAACTCAACATTCAGTACTTC.

The CDR3 DNA sequence: TGCAGTTTCCAGGGTGGACAGGGGCCGGGGGGGCAGTACTTC. It codes for CSFQGGQGPGGQYF. V is TRBV20-1 and J is TRBJ2-7; 9 positions match TRBD1. Germline V CDR1 and CDR2: DFQATT, SNEGSKA (reference sequence). The CDR3 length is 14 residues. V lost 8 bases, J lost 9 bases, and 17 bases stayed unmatched.

This clonotype appeared a single time. The chain has TRBV29-1 and TRBJ2-2; 7 bases line up with TRBD1. CDR1 is SQVTM, CDR2 ANQGSEA, per germline. This CDR3 region has 14 residues. CDR3 DNA: TGCGGCATCCCGGGACAGATGAACACCGGGGAGCTGTTTTTT. It encodes CGIPGQMNTGELFF.

The gene calls are TRBV28 and TRBJ1-5; D is perhaps TRBD1 (5 bases). Germline V CDR1 and CDR2: MDHEN, SYDVKM. This CDR3 region has 16 residues. V was clipped by 3 bases and J by 5 bases, with 17 bases between them. DNA of the CDR3: TGTGCCAGCAGTTTGGGTGGCGCGGGGCTGGATCAGCCCCAGCATTTT. It encodes CASSLGGAGLDQPQHF.